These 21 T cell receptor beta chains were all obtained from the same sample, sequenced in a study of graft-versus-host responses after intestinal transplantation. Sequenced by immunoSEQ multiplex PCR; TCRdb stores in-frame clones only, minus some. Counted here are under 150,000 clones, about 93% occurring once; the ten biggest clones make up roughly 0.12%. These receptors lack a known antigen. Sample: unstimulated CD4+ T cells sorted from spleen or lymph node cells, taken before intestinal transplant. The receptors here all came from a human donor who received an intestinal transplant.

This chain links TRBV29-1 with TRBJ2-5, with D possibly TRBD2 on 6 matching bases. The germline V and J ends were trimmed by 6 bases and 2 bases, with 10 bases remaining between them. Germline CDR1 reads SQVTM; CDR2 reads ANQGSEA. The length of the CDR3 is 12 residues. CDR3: CSVERAQETQYF. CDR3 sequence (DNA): TGCAGCGTGGAGCGGGCGCAAGAGACCCAGTACTTC. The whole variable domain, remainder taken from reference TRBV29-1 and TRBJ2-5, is SAVISQKPSRDICQRGTSLTIQCQVDSQVTMMFWYRQQPGQSLTLIATANQGSEATYESGFVIDKFPISRPNLTFSTLTVSNMSPEDSSIYLCSVERAQETQYFGPGTRLLVL.

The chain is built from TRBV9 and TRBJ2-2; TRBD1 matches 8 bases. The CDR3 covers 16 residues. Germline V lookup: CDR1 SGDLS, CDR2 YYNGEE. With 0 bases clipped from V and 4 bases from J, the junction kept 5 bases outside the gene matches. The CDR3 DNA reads TGTGCCAGCAGCGTAGGAACAGGGGGTCTCACCGGGGAGCTGTTTTTT. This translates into CASSVGTGGLTGELFF. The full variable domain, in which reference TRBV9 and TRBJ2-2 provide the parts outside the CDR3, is DSGVTQTPKHLITATGQRVTLRCSPRSGDLSVYWYQQSLDQGLQFLIQYYNGEERAKGNILERFSAQQFPDLHSELNLSSLELGDSALYFCASSVGTGGLTGELFFGEGSRLTVL.

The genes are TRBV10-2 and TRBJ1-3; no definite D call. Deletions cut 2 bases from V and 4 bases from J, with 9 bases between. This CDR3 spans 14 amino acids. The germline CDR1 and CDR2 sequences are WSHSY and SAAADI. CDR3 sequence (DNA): TGCGCCAGCAGTGAGACCACCCCAGGAAACACCATATATTTT. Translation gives CASSETTPGNTIYF.

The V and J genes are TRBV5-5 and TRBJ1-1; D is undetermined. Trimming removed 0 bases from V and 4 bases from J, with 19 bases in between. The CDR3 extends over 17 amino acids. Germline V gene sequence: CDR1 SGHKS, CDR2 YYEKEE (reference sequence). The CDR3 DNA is TGTGCCAGCAGCTTGGATTCCTGGATGACCCGGGGCACTGAAGCTTTCTTT. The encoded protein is CASSLDSWMTRGTEAFF.

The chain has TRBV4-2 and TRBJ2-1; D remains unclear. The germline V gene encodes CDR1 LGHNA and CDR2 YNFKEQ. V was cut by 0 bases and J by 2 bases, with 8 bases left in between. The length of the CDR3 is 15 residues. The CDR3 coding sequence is TGTGCCAGCAGCCAAGATCGCAGAGCCTACAATGAGCAGTTCTTC. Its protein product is CASSQDRRAYNEQFF.

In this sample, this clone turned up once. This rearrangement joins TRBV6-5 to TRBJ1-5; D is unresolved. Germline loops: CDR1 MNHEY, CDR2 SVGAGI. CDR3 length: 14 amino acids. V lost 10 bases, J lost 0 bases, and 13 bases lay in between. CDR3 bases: TGTGCCACCTCCCCATTAGTTAGCAATCAGCCCCAGCATTTT. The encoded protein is CATSPLVSNQPQHF.

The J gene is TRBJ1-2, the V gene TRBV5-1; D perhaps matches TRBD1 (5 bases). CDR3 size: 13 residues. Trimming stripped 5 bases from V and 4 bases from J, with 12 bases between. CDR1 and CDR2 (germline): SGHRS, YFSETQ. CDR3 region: CASSSDTVYGYTF. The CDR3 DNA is TGCGCCAGCAGTTCGGACACGGTCTATGGCTACACCTTC.

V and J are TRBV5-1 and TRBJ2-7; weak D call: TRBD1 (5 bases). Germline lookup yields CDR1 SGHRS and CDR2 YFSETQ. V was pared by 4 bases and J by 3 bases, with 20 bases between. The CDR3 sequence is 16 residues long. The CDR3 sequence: CASSPRPTVRFYEQYF. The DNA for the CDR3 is TGCGCCAGCAGCCCTCGACCGACAGTAAGATTCTACGAGCAGTACTTC. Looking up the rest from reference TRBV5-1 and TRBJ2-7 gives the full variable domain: KAGVTQTPRYLIKTRGQQVTLSCSPISGHRSVSWYQQTPGQGLQFLFEYFSETQRNKGNFPGRFSGRQFSNSRSEMNVSTLELGDSALYLCASSPRPTVRFYEQYFGPGTRLTVT.

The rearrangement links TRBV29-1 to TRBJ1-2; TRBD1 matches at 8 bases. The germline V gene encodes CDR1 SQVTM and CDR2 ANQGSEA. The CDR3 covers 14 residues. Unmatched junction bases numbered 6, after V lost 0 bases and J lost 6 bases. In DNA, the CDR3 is TGCAGCGTTGAAGATGATTGGACAGGGAATGGCTACACCTTC. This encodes CSVEDDWTGNGYTF.

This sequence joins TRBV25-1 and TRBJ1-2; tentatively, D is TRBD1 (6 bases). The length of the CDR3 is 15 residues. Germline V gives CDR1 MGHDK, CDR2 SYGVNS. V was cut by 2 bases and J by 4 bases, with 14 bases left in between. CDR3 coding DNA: TGTGCCAGCAGTGAAGGACAGCTCCCCCGCTATGGCTACACCTTC. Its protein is CASSEGQLPRYGYTF.

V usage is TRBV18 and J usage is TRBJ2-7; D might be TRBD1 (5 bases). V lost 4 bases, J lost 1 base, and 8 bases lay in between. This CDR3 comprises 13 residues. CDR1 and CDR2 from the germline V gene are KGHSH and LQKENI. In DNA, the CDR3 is TGTGCCAGCTCACGACAGCCGTCCTACGAGCAGTACTTC. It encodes CASSRQPSYEQYF.

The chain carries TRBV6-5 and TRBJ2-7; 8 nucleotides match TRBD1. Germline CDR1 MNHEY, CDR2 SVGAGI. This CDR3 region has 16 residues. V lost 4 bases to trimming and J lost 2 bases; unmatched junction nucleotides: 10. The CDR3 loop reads CASSLQGGLQTYEQYF. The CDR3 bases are TGTGCCAGCAGTTTACAGGGGGGCCTTCAGACCTACGAGCAGTACTTC.

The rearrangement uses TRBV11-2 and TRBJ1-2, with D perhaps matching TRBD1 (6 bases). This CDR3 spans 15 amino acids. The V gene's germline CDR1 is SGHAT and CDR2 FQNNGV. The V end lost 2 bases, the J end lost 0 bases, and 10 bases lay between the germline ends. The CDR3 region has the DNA TGTGCCAGCAGCTTATCGACAGGTTCTAACTATGGCTACACCTTC. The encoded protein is CASSLSTGSNYGYTF. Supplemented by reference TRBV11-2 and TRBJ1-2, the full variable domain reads EAGVAQSPRYKIIEKRQSVAFWCNPISGHATLYWYQQILGQGPKLLIQFQNNGVVDDSQLPKDRFSAERLKGVDSTLKIQPAKLEDSAVYLCASSLSTGSNYGYTFGSGTRLTVV.

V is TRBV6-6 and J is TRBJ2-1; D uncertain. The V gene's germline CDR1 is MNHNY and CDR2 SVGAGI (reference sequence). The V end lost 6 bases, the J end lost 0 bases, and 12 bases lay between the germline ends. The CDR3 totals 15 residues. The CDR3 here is CASSPLRSSYNEQFF. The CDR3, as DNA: TGTGCCAGCAGCCCCCTTCGGAGCTCCTACAATGAGCAGTTCTTC.

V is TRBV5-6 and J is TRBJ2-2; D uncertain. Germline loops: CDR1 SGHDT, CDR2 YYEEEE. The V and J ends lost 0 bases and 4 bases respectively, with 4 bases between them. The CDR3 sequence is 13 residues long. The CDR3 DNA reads TGTGCCAGCAGCTTGGCTTTCACCGGGGAGCTGTTTTTT. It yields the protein CASSLAFTGELFF. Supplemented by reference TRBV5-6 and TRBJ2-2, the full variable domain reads DAGVTQSPTHLIKTRGQQVTLRCSPKSGHDTVSWYQQALGQGPQFIFQYYEEEERQRGNFPDRFSGHQFPNYSSELNVNALLLGDSALYLCASSLAFTGELFFGEGSRLTVL.

CDR3 residues: CASSLDWGIRGTEAFF. DNA for the CDR3: TGTGCCAGCAGCTTAGACTGGGGGATAAGGGGCACTGAAGCTTTCTTT. The rearrangement uses TRBV11-2 and TRBJ1-1, with a tentative D call TRBD1 (5 bases). CDR1 and CDR2 from the germline V gene are SGHAT and FQNNGV. This CDR3 comprises 16 residues. The ends were cut back, 0 bases at V and 4 bases at J, with 15 bases in the middle.

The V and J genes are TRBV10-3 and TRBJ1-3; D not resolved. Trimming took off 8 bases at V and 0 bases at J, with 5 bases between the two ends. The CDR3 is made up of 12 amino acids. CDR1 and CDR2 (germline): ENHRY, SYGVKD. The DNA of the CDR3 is TGTGCCATCCTGGGCTCTGGAAACACCATATATTTT. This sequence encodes CAILGSGNTIYF.

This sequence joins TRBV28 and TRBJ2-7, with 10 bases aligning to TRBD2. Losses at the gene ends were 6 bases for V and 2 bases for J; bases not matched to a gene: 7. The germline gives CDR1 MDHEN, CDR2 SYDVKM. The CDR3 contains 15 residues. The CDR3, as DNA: TGTGCCAGCAGCTCCGTCGGACTAGCGGCCTACGAGCAGTACTTC. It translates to CASSSVGLAAYEQYF.

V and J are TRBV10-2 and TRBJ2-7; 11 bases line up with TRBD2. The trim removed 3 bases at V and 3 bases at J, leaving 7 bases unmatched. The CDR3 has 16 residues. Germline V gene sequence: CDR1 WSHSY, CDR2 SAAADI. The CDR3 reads CASSDPGTSGLYEQYF. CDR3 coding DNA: TGCGCCAGCAGTGACCCTGGGACTAGCGGCCTCTACGAGCAGTACTTC.

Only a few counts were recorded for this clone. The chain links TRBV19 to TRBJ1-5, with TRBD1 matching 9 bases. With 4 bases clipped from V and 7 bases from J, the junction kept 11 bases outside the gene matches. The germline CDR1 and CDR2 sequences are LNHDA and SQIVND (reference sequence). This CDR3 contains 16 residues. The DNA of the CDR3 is TGTGCCAGTAGTAGCCGGGACAGGGCATACTCGCAGCCCCAGCATTTT. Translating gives CASSSRDRAYSQPQHF.

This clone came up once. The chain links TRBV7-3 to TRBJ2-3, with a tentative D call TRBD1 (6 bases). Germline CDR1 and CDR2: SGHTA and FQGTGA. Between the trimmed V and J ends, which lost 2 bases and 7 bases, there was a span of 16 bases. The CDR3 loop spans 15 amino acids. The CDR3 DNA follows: TGTGCCAGCAGCTTAGAGACAGGTCGGGGTTATACGCAGTATTTT. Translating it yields CASSLETGRGYTQYF.